Listed here is a single T cell receptor (beta chain). The CDR3 consists of 15 residues. V gave up 4 bases and J gave up 9 bases; unmatched junction bases: 7. CDR1 and CDR2 from the germline V gene are MDHEN and SYDVKM. This sample was taken from a study of human T cells and chemical hapten exposure. The sample's time point: pre-sensitization, week 0. Treatment given: therapeutic diphenylcyclopropenone sensitization with weekly scalp DPC. As processed by the authors: TCR counts had a median of about 99,000 per sample and spanned about 23,224 to 690,600. From the RACE reads, TCRdb called clonotypes with MiXCR, one entry per CDR3 protein. The V and J calls reflect TCRdb's pipeline rather than the authors' work. The table includes fewer than 200,000 distinct CDR3 sequences, about 31% detected once.

The gene calls are TRBV28 and TRBJ1-6; TRBD1 agrees at 9 bases. This clonotype originated in a woman in her thirties with alopecia areata. Some clones in this sample may be carry-over from other donors' samples. Material: whole blood, obtained in connection with sensitization to the hapten diphenylcyclopropenone (DPC). The CDR3 region has the DNA TGTGCCAGCAGTTCACCGGGACAGGGTGTTTCACCCCTCCACTTT. Protein sequence: CASSSPGQGVSPLHF.